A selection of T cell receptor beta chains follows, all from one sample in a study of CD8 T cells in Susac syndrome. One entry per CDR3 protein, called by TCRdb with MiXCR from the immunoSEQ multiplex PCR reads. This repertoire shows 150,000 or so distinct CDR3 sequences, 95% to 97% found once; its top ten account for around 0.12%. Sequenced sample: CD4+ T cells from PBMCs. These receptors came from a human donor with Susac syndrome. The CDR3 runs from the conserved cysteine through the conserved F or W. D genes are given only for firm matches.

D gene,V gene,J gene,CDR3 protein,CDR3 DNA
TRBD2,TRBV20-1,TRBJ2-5,CSARGAGRGETQYF,TGCAGTGCTAGAGGGGCCGGGAGGGGCGAGACCCAGTACTTC
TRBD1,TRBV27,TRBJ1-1,CASITGTGEGKTEAFF,TGTGCCAGCATTACCGGGACAGGGGAGGGGAAAACTGAAGCTTTCTTT
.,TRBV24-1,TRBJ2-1,CATSDSWSSYNEQFF,TGTGCCACCAGTGATAGCTGGAGCTCCTACAATGAGCAGTTCTTC
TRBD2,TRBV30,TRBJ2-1,CAWDPGLAHNEQFF,TGTGCCTGGGATCCGGGACTAGCGCACAATGAGCAGTTCTTC
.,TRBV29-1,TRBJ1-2,CSVEDGKGLSYGYTF,TGCAGCGTTGAAGATGGGAAGGGGCTTAGCTATGGCTACACCTTC
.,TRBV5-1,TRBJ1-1,CASSSQGGNTEAFF,TGCGCCAGCAGCTCGCAAGGGGGAAACACTGAAGCTTTCTTT
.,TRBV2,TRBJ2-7,CASSEALRRSGESYEQYF,TGTGCCAGCAGTGAAGCGCTTCGTAGGTCAGGGGAATCCTACGAGCAGTACTTC
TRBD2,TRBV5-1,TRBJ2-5,CASSRSQRGRGETQYF,TGCGCCAGCAGTCGTTCCCAGCGGGGGCGAGGAGAGACCCAGTACTTC
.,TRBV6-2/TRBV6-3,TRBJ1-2,CASSSDAWGGYGYTF,TGTGCCAGCAGTTCCGATGCGTGGGGCGGCTATGGCTACACCTTC
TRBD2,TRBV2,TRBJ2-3,CASSPLAGGQDTQYF,TGTGCCAGCAGTCCACTAGCGGGAGGACAAGATACGCAGTATTTT
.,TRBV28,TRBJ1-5,CASSSGQPSNQPQHF,TGTGCCAGCAGCTCTGGACAGCCTAGCAATCAGCCCCAGCATTTT
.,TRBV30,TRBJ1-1,CAWSVEARVLEGAFF,TGTGCCTGGAGTGTAGAGGCCAGGGTCCTGGAGGGAGCTTTCTTT
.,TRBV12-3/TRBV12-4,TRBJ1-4,CASRGSNEKLFF,TGTGCCAGCAGGGGGAGTAATGAAAAACTGTTTTTT
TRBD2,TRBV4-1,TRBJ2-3,CASSQVRGWTTDTQYF,TGCGCCAGCAGCCAAGTGCGGGGGTGGACGACAGATACGCAGTATTTT
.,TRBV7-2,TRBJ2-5,CASSSWAGGETQYF,TGTGCCAGCAGCTCGTGGGCAGGCGGCGAGACCCAGTACTTC
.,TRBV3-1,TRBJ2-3,CASVGARWDTQYF,TGTGCCAGCGTAGGGGCTCGCTGGGATACGCAGTATTTT